Listed here is a single T cell receptor beta chain. The target antigen is unknown. Primers: 60 Vbeta forward and 13 Jbeta reverse. Here immunoSEQ multiplex PCR was the method, and the copy in TCRdb shows in-frame clones only, minus some. The sample lists 180,000 or so clones; over 60% were seen once. This record belongs to a study of cytomegalovirus exposure and HLA in healthy donors. Germline loops: CDR1 MGHRA, CDR2 YSYEKL. V was clipped by 4 bases and J by 7 bases, with 13 bases between them. This CDR3 has 13 residues. Study-wide findings and caveats: The investigators catalogued 150 or so TCR beta chains as cytomegalovirus-associated. Across donors, sequencing depth was assumed by presence/absence analyses to be roughly uniform.

This rearrangement joins TRBV4-1 to TRBJ1-2, with D unclear. This clonotype was obtained from a man between 50 and 59 years old in good health and CMV-seropositive. Sequences were obtained from PBMCs. CDR3 region: CASSPGGFTGYTF. The CDR3 coding sequence is TGCGCCAGCAGCCCCGGAGGGTTTACTGGCTACACCTTC.